This entry describes one T cell receptor beta chain. Its cognate antigen has yet to be identified. No qualities accompany the bases; no much larger clone lies one base away. The data were obtained in a study of blood T cell repertoires in COVID-19 (dated by TCRdb to 2018 to 2020). About the study as a whole: The collaborator samples originated in the United States, Italy and Spain and spanned the acute and convalescent phases of COVID-19. Nearly every sample came with metadata listing a de-identified subject ID, COVID-19 status, age in years and sex. Subjects who had been exposed to COVID-19, were actively infected with it, or had recovered from it provided the deeply sampled blood TCRbeta repertoires that made up the dataset. The material from the prospective study consisted of cDNA or gDNA derived from T cells, B-cell-depleted T cells, or PBMCs. The repertoires were made available in a free public database intended to serve as a resource for research on the immune response to SARS-CoV-2. Samples were obtained from the ongoing ImmuneRACE study (first 160 participants) and from 1,254 subjects provided by 6 global collaborators. Where available, HLA class I and class II types were taken from metadata supplied by the sample provider and were not determined by assay-based typing.

Broad study findings and their caveats: Clinical and demographic metadata were provided uncurated, with the amount varying by source and participant.

TCRbeta CDR3 regions were amplified from genomic DNA by means of the immunoSEQ Assay, a bias-controlled multiplex PCR. On the study's bioinformatics: The number of nucleated cells in each sample was estimated from the amplification of reference gene primers within the assay. To quantify the absolute abundance of each unique TCRbeta CDR3 rearrangement, sequence reads were collapsed and filtered. For each sample, productive Simpson clonality was calculated by taking the square root of Simpson's diversity index across productive rearrangements. The source is immuneACCESS, and TCRdb retained only in-frame sequences with V and J called. Part of the clones is not carried over; for the studies checked, unresolved V genes explain less than half of this, and the remainder is unexplained. Clonal size and the V and J genes are those of that table, whereas D and trimming came from the DNA. The sample table lists 300,000 or so clones, 90% of them with a count of one. The ten biggest clones cover 2% to 3% of the sample.

Including cysteine and phenylalanine, the CDR3 has 13 amino acids. The entry retains the CDR3 DNA only, 39 bases that are in frame from base 1. V is shortened by 8 bases, J by 3 bases, and the region joining them spans 11 bases. In the germline V gene (reference sequence), CDR1 corresponds to LNHNV and CDR2 to YYDKDF. Participants in the prospective study were aged roughly 18 to 100 years, lived in over 20 United States geographic areas, and enrolled through a virtual design. In the prospective study, cohorts were assigned on the basis of participant-reported clinical history obtained from a screening survey and a study questionnaire. ImmuneRACE Cohort 3 recovered participants were defined by two consecutive negative NP/OP PCR tests, healthcare professional clearance, or symptom resolution. In the prospective study, whole blood, serum and a nasopharyngeal or oropharyngeal swab were collected from each participant by mobile phlebotomists. Over a roughly two-month period, participants in the prospective study had the option of providing additional blood draws and questionnaires. Before DNA extraction, blood samples from the prospective study were shipped at room temperature or frozen.

The receptor comes from a man aged 60-69 years who had recovered from COVID-19. What was sequenced was PBMCs or T cells enriched from blood (not recorded which). The V and J genes are TRBV15 and TRBJ1-5; the D gene is perhaps TRBD1, on 5 matching bases. This receptor carries the CDR3 CATRLQDNQPQHF. The sequenced DNA is TGTGCCACCCGCCTACAGGACAATCAGCCCCAGCATTTT.